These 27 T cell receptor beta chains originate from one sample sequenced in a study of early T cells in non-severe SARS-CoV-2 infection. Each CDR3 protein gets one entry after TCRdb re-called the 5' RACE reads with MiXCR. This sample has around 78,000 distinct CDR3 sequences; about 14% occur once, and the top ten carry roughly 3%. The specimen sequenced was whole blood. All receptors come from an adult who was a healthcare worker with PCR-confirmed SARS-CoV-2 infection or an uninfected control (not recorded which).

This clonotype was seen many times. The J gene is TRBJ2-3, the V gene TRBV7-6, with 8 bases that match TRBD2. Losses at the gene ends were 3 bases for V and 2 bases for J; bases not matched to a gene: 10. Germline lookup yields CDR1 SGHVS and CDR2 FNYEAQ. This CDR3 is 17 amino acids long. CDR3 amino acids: CASSFPLSGDPTDTQYF. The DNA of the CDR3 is TGTGCCAGCAGCTTCCCCCTTAGCGGGGACCCCACAGATACGCAGTATTTT.

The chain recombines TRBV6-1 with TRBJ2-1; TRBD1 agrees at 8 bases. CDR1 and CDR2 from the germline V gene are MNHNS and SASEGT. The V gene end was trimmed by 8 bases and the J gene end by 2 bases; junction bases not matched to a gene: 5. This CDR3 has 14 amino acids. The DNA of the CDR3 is TGTGCCAGCTTAGGACAGGGTGCCTACAATGAGCAGTTCTTC. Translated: CASLGQGAYNEQFF.

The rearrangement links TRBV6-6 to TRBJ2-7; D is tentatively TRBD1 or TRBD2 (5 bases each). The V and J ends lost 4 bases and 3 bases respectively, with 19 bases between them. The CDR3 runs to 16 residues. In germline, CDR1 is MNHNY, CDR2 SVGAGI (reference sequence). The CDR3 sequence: CASSSHLDGAFYEQYF. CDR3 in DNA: TGTGCCAGCAGTTCACACTTGGACGGGGCATTCTACGAGCAGTACTTC.

This CDR3 is CASRPHRGGSYEQYF. For the CDR3, the DNA is TGTGCCAGCCGCCCCCACAGGGGGGGATCCTACGAGCAGTACTTC. J is TRBJ2-7 and V is TRBV6-5; the D gene is possibly TRBD1 (8 bases). Deletions cut 8 bases from V and 1 base from J, with 18 bases between. Germline V gives CDR1 MNHEY, CDR2 SVGAGI. This CDR3 is 15 amino acids long.

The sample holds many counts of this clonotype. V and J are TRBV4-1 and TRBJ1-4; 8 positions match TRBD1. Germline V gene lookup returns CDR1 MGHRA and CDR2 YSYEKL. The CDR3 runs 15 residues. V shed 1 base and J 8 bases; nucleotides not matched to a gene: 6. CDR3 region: CASSQGDRTIEKLFF. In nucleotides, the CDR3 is TGCGCCAGCAGCCAAGGGGACAGGACTATCGAAAAACTGTTTTTT.

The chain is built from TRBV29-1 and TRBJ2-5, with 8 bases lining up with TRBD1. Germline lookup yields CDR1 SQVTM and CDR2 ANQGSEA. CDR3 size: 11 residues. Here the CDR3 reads CGAGGRETQYF. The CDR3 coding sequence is TGCGGGGCAGGGGGCCGAGAGACCCAGTACTTC.

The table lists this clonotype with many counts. CDR3 protein: CSVASSGGRADTQYF. The CDR3 DNA sequence: TGCAGCGTTGCTTCTAGCGGGGGGCGTGCAGATACGCAGTATTTT. This chain links TRBV29-1 with TRBJ2-3, with 11 bases fitting TRBD2. Germline V lookup: CDR1 SQVTM, CDR2 ANQGSEA. The CDR3 consists of 15 residues. The V and J ends lost 4 bases and 4 bases, in that order; junction bases with no gene match: 7.

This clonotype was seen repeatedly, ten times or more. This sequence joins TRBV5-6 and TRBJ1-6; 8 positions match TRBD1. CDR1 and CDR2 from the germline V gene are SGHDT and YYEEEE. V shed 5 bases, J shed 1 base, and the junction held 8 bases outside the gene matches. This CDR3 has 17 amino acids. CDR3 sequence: CASSPDRVDSYNSPLHF. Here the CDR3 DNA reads TGTGCCAGCAGTCCGGACAGGGTGGATTCCTATAATTCACCCCTCCACTTT.

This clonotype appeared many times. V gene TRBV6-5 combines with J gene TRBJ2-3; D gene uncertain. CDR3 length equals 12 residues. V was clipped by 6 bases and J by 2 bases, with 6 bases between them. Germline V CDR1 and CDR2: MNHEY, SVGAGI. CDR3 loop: CASRGNTDTQYF. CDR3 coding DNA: TGTGCCAGCAGGGGGAACACAGATACGCAGTATTTT.

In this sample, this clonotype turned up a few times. The CDR3 spells CAWSVLQINTGELFF. The CDR3, as DNA: TGTGCCTGGAGTGTACTACAGATCAACACCGGGGAGCTGTTTTTT. The rearrangement joins TRBV30 to TRBJ2-2, with unresolved D. The V gene's germline CDR1 is GTSNPN and CDR2 SVGIG (reference sequence). The V gene lost 0 bases and the J gene lost 2 bases, with 10 bases spanning the gap. This CDR3 has 15 amino acids.

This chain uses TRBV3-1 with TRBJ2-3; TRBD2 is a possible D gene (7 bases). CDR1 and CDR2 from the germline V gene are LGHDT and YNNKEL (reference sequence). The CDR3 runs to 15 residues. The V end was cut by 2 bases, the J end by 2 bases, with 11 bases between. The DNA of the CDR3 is TGTGCCAGCAGCCAAAAGGCGGGGGCCACAGATACGCAGTATTTT. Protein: CASSQKAGATDTQYF.

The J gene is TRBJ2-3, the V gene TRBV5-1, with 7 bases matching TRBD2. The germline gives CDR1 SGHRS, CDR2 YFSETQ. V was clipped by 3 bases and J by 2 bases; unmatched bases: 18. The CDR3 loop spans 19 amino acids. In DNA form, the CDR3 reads TGCGCCAGCAGCTCGCGCCCCCCGGGACCAGCGGGACCCACAGATACGCAGTATTTT. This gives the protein CASSSRPPGPAGPTDTQYF.

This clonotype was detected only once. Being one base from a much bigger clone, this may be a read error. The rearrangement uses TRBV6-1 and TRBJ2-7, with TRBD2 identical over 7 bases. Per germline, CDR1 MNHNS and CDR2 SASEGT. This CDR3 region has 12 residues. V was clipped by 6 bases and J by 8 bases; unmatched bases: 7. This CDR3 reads CASSEGLYKQYF. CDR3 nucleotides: TGTGCCAGCAGCGAGGGACTATACAAGCAGTACTTC.

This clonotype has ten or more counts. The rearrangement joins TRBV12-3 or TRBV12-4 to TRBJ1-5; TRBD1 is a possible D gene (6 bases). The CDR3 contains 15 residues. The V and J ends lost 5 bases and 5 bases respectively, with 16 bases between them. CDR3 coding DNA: TGTGCCAGCAGTCCCGGGACAACCCGCGATCAGCCCCAGCATTTT. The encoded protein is CASSPGTTRDQPQHF.

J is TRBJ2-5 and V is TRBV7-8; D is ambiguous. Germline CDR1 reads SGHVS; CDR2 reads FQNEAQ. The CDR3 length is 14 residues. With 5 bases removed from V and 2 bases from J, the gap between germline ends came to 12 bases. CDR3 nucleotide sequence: TGTGCCAGCAGCCCCAACGCGGTACAAGAGACCCAGTACTTC. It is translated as CASSPNAVQETQYF.

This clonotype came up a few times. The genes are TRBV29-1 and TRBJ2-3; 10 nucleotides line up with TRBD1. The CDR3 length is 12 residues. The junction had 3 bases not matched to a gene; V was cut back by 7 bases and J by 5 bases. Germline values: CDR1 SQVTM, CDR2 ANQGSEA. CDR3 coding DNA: TGCAGCGGACAGGGGGCTGGAGATACGCAGTATTTT. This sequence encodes CSGQGAGDTQYF.

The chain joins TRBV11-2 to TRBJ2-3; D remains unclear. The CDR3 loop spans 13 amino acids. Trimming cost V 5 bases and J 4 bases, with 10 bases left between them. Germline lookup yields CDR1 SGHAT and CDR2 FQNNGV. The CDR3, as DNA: TGTGCCAGCAGCGCCGGCTTGGCAGATACGCAGTATTTT. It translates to CASSAGLADTQYF.

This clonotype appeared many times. The CDR3 DNA follows: TGTGCCAGCAGCTACAGCGGGGGGACTCAAGAGACCCAGTACTTC. This encodes CASSYSGGTQETQYF. This chain uses TRBV11-3 with TRBJ2-5; the match to TRBD2 covers 9 bases. The J segment lost 2 bases and the V segment lost 4 bases, leaving 5 bases of the junction unmatched. Germline CDR1 SGHNT, CDR2 YENEEA. This CDR3 has 15 residues.

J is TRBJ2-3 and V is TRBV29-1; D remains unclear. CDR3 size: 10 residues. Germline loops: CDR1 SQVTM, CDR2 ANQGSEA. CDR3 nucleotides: TGCAGTTCCAAGTCAGATACGCAGTATTTT. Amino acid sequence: CSSKSDTQYF.

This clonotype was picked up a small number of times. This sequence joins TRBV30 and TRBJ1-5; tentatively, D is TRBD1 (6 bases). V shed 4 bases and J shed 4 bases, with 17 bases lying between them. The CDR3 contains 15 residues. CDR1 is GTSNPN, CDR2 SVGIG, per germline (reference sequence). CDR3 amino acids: CAWTPGAQPNQPQHF. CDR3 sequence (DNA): TGTGCCTGGACCCCAGGGGCCCAGCCAAATCAGCCCCAGCATTTT.

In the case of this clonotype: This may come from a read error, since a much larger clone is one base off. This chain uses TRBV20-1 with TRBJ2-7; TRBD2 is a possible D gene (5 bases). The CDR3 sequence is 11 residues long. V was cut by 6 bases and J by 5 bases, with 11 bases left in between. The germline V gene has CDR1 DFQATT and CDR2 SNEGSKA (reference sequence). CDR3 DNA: TGCAGTGCAAAGGGAGATCACGAGCAGTACTTC. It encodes CSAKGDHEQYF.

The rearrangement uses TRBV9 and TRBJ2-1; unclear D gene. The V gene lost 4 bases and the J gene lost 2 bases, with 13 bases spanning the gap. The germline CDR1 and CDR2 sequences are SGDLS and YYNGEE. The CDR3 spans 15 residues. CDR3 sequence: CASSPPPGPYNEQFF. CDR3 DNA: TGTGCCAGCAGCCCTCCCCCCGGACCCTACAATGAGCAGTTCTTC.

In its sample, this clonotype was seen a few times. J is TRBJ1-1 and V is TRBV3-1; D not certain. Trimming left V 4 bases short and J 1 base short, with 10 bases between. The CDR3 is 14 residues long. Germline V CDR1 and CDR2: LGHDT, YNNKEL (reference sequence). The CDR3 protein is CASSPLSGNTEAFF. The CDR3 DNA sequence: TGTGCCAGCAGCCCGTTATCGGGGAACACTGAAGCTTTCTTT.

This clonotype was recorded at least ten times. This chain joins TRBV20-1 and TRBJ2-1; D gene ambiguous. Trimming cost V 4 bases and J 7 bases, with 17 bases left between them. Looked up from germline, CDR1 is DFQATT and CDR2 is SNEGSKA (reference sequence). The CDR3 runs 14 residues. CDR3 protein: CSATVETPLNEQFF. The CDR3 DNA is TGCAGTGCTACGGTTGAGACTCCGTTGAATGAGCAGTTCTTC.

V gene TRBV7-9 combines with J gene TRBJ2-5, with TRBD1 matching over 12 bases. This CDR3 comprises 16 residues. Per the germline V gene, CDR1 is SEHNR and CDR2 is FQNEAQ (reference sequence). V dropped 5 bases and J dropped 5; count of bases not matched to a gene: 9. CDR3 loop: CASSPPGQGAVETQYF. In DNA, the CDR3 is TGTGCCAGCAGCCCCCCGGGACAGGGGGCGGTGGAGACCCAGTACTTC. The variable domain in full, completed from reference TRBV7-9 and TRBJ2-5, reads DTGVSQNPRHKITKRGQNVTFRCDPISEHNRLYWYRQTLGQGPEFLTYFQNEAQLEKSRLLSDRFSAERPKGSFSTLEIQRTEQGDSAMYLCASSPPGQGAVETQYFGPGTRLLVL.

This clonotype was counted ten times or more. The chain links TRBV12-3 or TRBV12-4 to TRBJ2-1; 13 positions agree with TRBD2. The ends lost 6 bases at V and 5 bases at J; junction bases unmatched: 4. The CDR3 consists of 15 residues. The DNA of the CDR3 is TGTGCCAGCAGCCCCGGGACTAGCGGGAACAATGAGCAGTTCTTC. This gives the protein CASSPGTSGNNEQFF.

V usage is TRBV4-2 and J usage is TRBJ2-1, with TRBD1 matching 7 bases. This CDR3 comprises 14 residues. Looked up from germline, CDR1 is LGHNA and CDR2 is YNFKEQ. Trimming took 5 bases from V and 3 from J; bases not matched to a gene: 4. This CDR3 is CASSGQENYNEQFF. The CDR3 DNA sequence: TGTGCCAGCAGCGGACAGGAAAACTACAATGAGCAGTTCTTC.